These T cell receptor beta chains were read from a single sample in a study of blood T cell repertoires in COVID-19. Clones were sequenced by immunoSEQ multiplex PCR, and TCRdb holds only the in-frame ones, with some missing. The sample holds 150,000 to 200,000 clones, roughly three quarters seen once. The sequenced sample consisted of PBMCs or T cells enriched from blood (not recorded which). Receptors originate from a woman in her forties or fifties with acute COVID-19. Both conserved end residues are trimmed from each CDR3. The D gene is left open where the match is weak.

TRBD1	TRBV7-3	TRBJ2-5	ASRSGQGGTETQY
.	TRBV3-1/TRBV3-2	TRBJ1-1	ASSQARVWGGTEAF
TRBD2	TRBV3-1/TRBV3-2	TRBJ2-2	ASSQDLAGGTGELF
.	TRBV19	TRBJ2-3	ASRGPDSWSDTQY
.	TRBV12-3/TRBV12-4	TRBJ1-1	ASSFRGSEAF
.	TRBV2	TRBJ2-1	ASSQEGAILDEQF
.	TRBV3-1/TRBV3-2	TRBJ1-2	ASSQVPNYGYT
TRBD2	TRBV28	TRBJ2-5	ASSPGLAGETQY
TRBD1	TRBV4-1	TRBJ1-2	ASSHNSGTGSGLGYT
.	TRBV3-1/TRBV3-2	TRBJ1-5	ASSQSGAGSNQPQH
.	TRBV5-4	TRBJ2-3	ASSLGAPQRQY
TRBD2	TRBV20-1	TRBJ2-1	SASPFRASGGRNEQF
.	TRBV2	TRBJ1-5	ASISGPSSNQPQH
.	TRBV5-4	TRBJ2-1	ASSLSGSAYNEQF
TRBD1	TRBV28	TRBJ1-2	ASSLTGANYGYT
TRBD1	TRBV19	TRBJ1-2	ASSLRGPPLSDGYT
TRBD1	TRBV7-9	TRBJ2-3	ASSFDRATDTQY
.	TRBV2	TRBJ1-1	ASSAMGGTEAF
.	TRBV4-3	TRBJ1-3	ASSQVGAAGNTIY
.	TRBV4-1	TRBJ1-3	ASSQVRGGNTIY
.	TRBV6-5	TRBJ1-6	ASGEGSPLH
.	TRBV28	TRBJ2-5	ASSPVGGRETQY
TRBD1	TRBV4-1	TRBJ1-4	ASSQVQGGQGARGEKLF
TRBD1	TRBV9	TRBJ1-5	ASSLQGISNQPQH
.	TRBV14	TRBJ1-6	ASSPVKYNSPLH
TRBD2	TRBV6-1	TRBJ2-1	ASSETGTSGANEQF
.	TRBV4-2	TRBJ2-4	ASSQERGPIQY
.	TRBV18	TRBJ2-1	ASSTRDAYNEQF
.	TRBV7-8	TRBJ1-3	ASSLVAGNTIY
.	TRBV7-2	TRBJ1-2	ASSLDSNYGYT
.	TRBV3-1/TRBV3-2	TRBJ1-2	ASSQVYSIYGYT
.	TRBV19	TRBJ1-1	ASSIAGGPQIF
.	TRBV6-5	TRBJ1-2	ASSLLTLGSSEDT
.	TRBV29-1	TRBJ1-1	SVVYALRTEAF
TRBD1	TRBV28	TRBJ1-1	ASSFLVRGRFDAF
TRBD1	TRBV30	TRBJ1-6	AWSLLGTGMSPLH
.	TRBV2	TRBJ1-6	ASAGQFNSPLH
.	TRBV5-1	TRBJ1-2	ASSLTGGYT
TRBD1	TRBV6-4	TRBJ2-2	ASSDSPGQGSAGELF
.	TRBV2	TRBJ1-2	ASSTQTFNYGYT
TRBD1	TRBV2	TRBJ1-2	ASRDRAPSQYGYT
TRBD1	TRBV28	TRBJ1-1	ATTDRMNTEAF
TRBD1	TRBV4-2	TRBJ2-2	ASSQDPQGASAGELF
TRBD1	TRBV4-3	TRBJ2-2	ASSQVDRATGELF
TRBD1	TRBV7-2	TRBJ1-2	ASSSLDRLMTYGYT
.	TRBV19	TRBJ1-2	ASNRDSEANYGYT
TRBD2	TRBV11-2	TRBJ2-5	ASRRGGRETQY
.	TRBV10-3	TRBJ1-1	AISKTESTEAF
.	TRBV2	TRBJ1-1	ASSEARVTEAF
.	TRBV3-1/TRBV3-2	TRBJ1-5	ASSQGGSNQPQH
.	TRBV5-1	TRBJ1-2	ASSLGGIFNYGYT
.	TRBV3-1/TRBV3-2	TRBJ2-3	ASSLLGTDTQY
TRBD2	TRBV19	TRBJ2-1	ATKWTSAYNEQF
.	TRBV5-6	TRBJ1-1	ASPRTYEAF
TRBD1	TRBV6-5	TRBJ2-1	ASRGTGGGDEQF